The 17 T cell receptor beta chains below come from one sample, sequenced in a study of blood T cell repertoires in COVID-19. Data came from immunoSEQ multiplex PCR; TCRdb stores just in-frame clones and leaves some out. In the table there are more than 120,000 clones, 85% to 90% of which are singletons. The sample taken for sequencing was peripheral blood. These receptors originate from a woman between 45 and 60 years old with active or convalescent COVID-19.

The rearrangement joins TRBV11-2 to TRBJ1-5; possible D gene TRBD1, 6 bases. V was cut by 5 bases and J by 7 bases, with 15 bases left in between. Per germline, CDR1 SGHAT and CDR2 FQNNGV. CDR3 length: 14 residues. DNA of the CDR3: TGTGCCAGCAGCAGTCTACAGGGACGCCAGCCCCAGCATTTT. It codes for CASSSLQGRQPQHF.

The chain is built from TRBV6-2 or TRBV6-3 and TRBJ1-2; TRBD1 matches 7 bases. Trimming cost V 6 bases and J 0 bases; bases outside gene matches: 28. The CDR3 has 22 amino acids. Germline CDR1 and CDR2: MNHEY and SVGEGT. The CDR3 DNA follows: TGTGCCAGCAGCCACACTCAGGGGGTAGGGGACGCCTCCATGAATACTAACTATGGCTACACCTTC. Translation: CASSHTQGVGDASMNTNYGYTF.

This chain joins TRBV6-5 and TRBJ1-2; TRBD1 agrees at 12 bases. In germline, CDR1 is MNHEY, CDR2 SVGAGI. The V and J ends lost 0 bases and 7 bases, in that order; junction bases with no gene match: 3. The CDR3 is 15 residues long. CDR3 residues: CASSYSGQGARGYTF. CDR3 bases: TGTGCCAGCAGTTACTCGGGACAGGGGGCGCGTGGCTACACCTTC.

J is TRBJ1-6 and V is TRBV6-5, with no clear D. The CDR3 spans 13 residues. Deletions cut 7 bases from V and 7 bases from J, with 11 bases between. Per germline, CDR1 MNHEY and CDR2 SVGAGI. The CDR3: CASKLGRNSPLHF. CDR3 nucleotides: TGTGCCAGCAAGCTGGGGAGGAATTCACCCCTCCACTTT.

This clone is a singleton in its sample. The V gene is TRBV10-3, the J gene TRBJ1-6; 9 bases map to TRBD1. The V and J ends lost 3 bases and 10 bases, in that order; junction bases with no gene match: 10. This CDR3 is 16 amino acids long. Germline CDR1 and CDR2: ENHRY and SYGVKD. The CDR3: CAISERQGELGSPLHF. Written as DNA, the CDR3 is TGTGCCATCAGTGAACGACAGGGGGAGCTAGGGTCACCCCTCCACTTT.

The chain combines TRBV3-1 (or the pseudogene TRBV3-2) with TRBJ2-7; D gene unclear. This CDR3 is 13 amino acids long. Trimming left V 1 base short and J 0 bases short, with 4 bases between. Germline CDR1 and CDR2: LGHDT and YNNKEL (reference sequence). The CDR3 spells CASSQGHSYEQYF. In DNA form, the CDR3 reads TGTGCCAGCAGCCAAGGACACTCCTACGAGCAGTACTTC.

The chain joins TRBV4-3 to TRBJ2-2; maybe TRBD1 (6 bases). V lost 4 bases and J 7 bases, leaving 13 bases between the germline ends. Germline-derived CDR1 and CDR2 are LGHNA and YSLEER. The CDR3 contains 14 residues. The CDR3 loop reads CASSREQGYGELFF. In DNA form, the CDR3 reads TGCGCCAGCAGCCGGGAACAGGGTTACGGGGAGCTGTTTTTT.

This clone appeared a single time. The J gene is TRBJ2-3, the V gene TRBV24-1; D ambiguous. This CDR3 contains 12 residues. CDR1 is KGHDR and CDR2 is SFDVKD in the germline V gene. The V and J ends lost 4 bases and 7 bases respectively, with 8 bases between them. For the CDR3, the DNA is TGTGCCACCAGTGACTCCCTAAATACGCAGTATTTT. It encodes CATSDSLNTQYF.

The CDR3 sequence is CAWSPGTSTDTQYF. The CDR3 DNA reads as TGTGCCTGGAGTCCAGGGACTAGCACAGATACGCAGTATTTT. V gene TRBV30 combines with J gene TRBJ2-3; D is perhaps TRBD2 (6 bases). Germline CDR1 is GTSNPN and CDR2 is SVGIG (reference sequence). Trimming removed 2 bases at V and 0 bases at J, with 9 bases between. This CDR3 contains 14 residues.

This chain connects TRBV9 to TRBJ1-3, with a tentative D call TRBD1 (6 bases). CDR1 is SGDLS and CDR2 is YYNGEE in the germline V gene. The CDR3 covers 16 residues. The ends were cut back, 4 bases at V and 0 bases at J, with 14 bases in the middle. CDR3 DNA sequence: TGTGCCAGCAGCCCCCGACAGGAAGACTCTGGAAACACCATATATTTT. This translates into CASSPRQEDSGNTIYF.

The chain couples TRBV6-4 to TRBJ2-5, with a tentative D call TRBD1 (5 bases). Germline CDR1 reads MRHNA; CDR2 reads SNTAGT. Trimming removed 2 bases from V and 5 bases from J, with 9 bases in between. The CDR3 has 13 amino acids. CDR3 nucleotide sequence: TGTGCCAGCAGTGACGCGAACAGGGAGACCCAGTACTTC. Amino acid sequence: CASSDANRETQYF.

The rearrangement joins TRBV27 to TRBJ1-6, with unresolved D. The germline V gene encodes CDR1 MNHEY and CDR2 SMNVEV (reference sequence). The CDR3 sequence is 14 residues long. Trimming pared 0 bases from V and 3 bases from J, leaving 3 bases between. This CDR3 reads CASSLSNYNSPLHF. DNA for the CDR3: TGTGCCAGCAGTTTATCTAACTATAATTCACCCCTCCACTTT.

In this sample, this clone turned up a few times. This chain links TRBV12-3 or TRBV12-4 with TRBJ2-2; a possible D gene is TRBD1 (6 bases). This CDR3 comprises 12 residues. The germline V and J ends were trimmed by 4 bases and 6 bases, with 6 bases remaining between them. The CDR3 coding sequence is TGTGCCAGCAGTTACAGGGCCGGGGAGCTGTTTTTT. It encodes CASSYRAGELFF.

In this sample, this clone turned up once. The CDR3 is CASRVETSTEAFF. In DNA form, the CDR3 reads TGTGCCAGTAGGGTGGAGACGAGCACTGAAGCTTTCTTT. The V gene is TRBV19, the J gene TRBJ1-1, with D unclear. Germline assignment: CDR1 LNHDA and CDR2 SQIVND (reference sequence). Deletions cut 6 bases from V and 4 bases from J, with 12 bases between. The CDR3 totals 13 residues.

V is TRBV6-5 and J is TRBJ2-5; 10 bases match TRBD2. Germline assignment: CDR1 MNHEY and CDR2 SVGAGI. J gave up 5 bases and V 0 bases, and 6 bases lay outside the gene matches. The length of the CDR3 is 16 residues. The DNA for the CDR3 is TGTGCCAGCAGTTACTCTCCTAGCGGGAGTAGCGAGACCCAGTACTTC. Translating gives CASSYSPSGSSETQYF.

V usage is TRBV9 and J usage is TRBJ2-7; 7 positions match TRBD2. V dropped 4 bases and J dropped 3; count of bases not matched to a gene: 16. This CDR3 spans 17 amino acids. CDR1 and CDR2 from the germline V gene are SGDLS and YYNGEE. Here the CDR3 DNA reads TGTGCCAGCAGCCCCCGTGGTTCGGGCGGGAGTCTCTACGAGCAGTACTTC. Amino acid sequence: CASSPRGSGGSLYEQYF.

The chain has TRBV14 and TRBJ1-2; D is uncertain. Germline V lookup: CDR1 SGHDN, CDR2 FVKESK. V dropped 4 bases and J dropped 6 bases, with 12 bases sitting between them. This CDR3 has 13 amino acids. The CDR3 region has the DNA TGTGCCAGCAGCCTACAAGGTACTAATGGCTACACCTTC. Amino acid sequence: CASSLQGTNGYTF.